This T cell receptor (beta chain) stems from a study of T cells and copy number aberrations in small-cell lung cancer. Measured with immunoSEQ multiplex PCR; TCRdb has only the in-frame clones, and not every one. The sample includes over 6,500 clones, roughly four fifths seen only once; the top ten take around 4.5%. Collected at least 2 cm from the tumor margin, the adjacent lung showed no malignant cells. Whole-study findings and limits: A small sample size limited this study; results need validation.

Germline lookup yields CDR1 SGHDN and CDR2 FVKESK. This CDR3 has 18 amino acids. With 1 base clipped from V and 3 bases from J, the junction kept 7 bases outside the gene matches. About this clone: Its antigen is currently unknown.

This chain uses TRBV14 with TRBJ2-1; 12 nucleotides align to TRBD2. Specimen: normal tissue next to the tumor. This receptor was obtained from a woman aged 45-59 years with small cell lung cancer. The CDR3 loop reads CASSQGVLAGGFYNEQFF. The CDR3 coding sequence is TGTGCCAGCAGCCAAGGAGTCCTAGCGGGAGGGTTCTACAATGAGCAGTTCTTC. Using reference TRBV14 and TRBJ2-1 for the parts outside the CDR3, the full variable domain is EAGVTQFPSHSVIEKGQTVTLRCDPISGHDNLYWYRRVMGKEIKFLLHFVKESKQDESGMPNNRFLAERTGGTYSTLKVQPAELEDSGVYFCASSQGVLAGGFYNEQFFGPGTRLTVL.